The entry below gives a single T cell receptor (beta chain) sequence along with its context. Its antigen remains unidentified. This same CDR3 is encoded by further DNA sequences in the sample. These data are taken from a study of cytomegalovirus exposure and HLA in healthy donors. Germline CDR1 SGDLS, CDR2 YYNGEE. The CDR3 has 14 amino acids. The ends were cut back, 0 bases at V and 5 bases at J, with 11 bases in the middle. Findings of the study overall: Earlier analysis yielded a pattern in which most TCR beta V segments were productive about 90% or about 30% of the time. What a later analysis reportedly showed was that an Asian-associated ancestry cluster had fewer N-insertions than the 666-donor mean.

PCR involved 60 Vbeta and 13 Jbeta primers. Using immunoSEQ multiplex PCR, the repertoire was profiled, and TCRdb retains in-frame clones only, with some absent. The repertoire consists of more than 150,000 clones, with about four fifths occurring once and the leading ten covering under 2%. This chain uses TRBV9 with TRBJ2-5; weak D call: TRBD1 (6 bases). This receptor was identified in a girl under 18 in good health and CMV-seropositive. The sequenced sample consisted of PBMCs. The CDR3 loop reads CASSVEGGGETQYF. The CDR3 region has the DNA TGTGCCAGCAGCGTAGAAGGGGGTGGGGAGACCCAGTACTTC.